The present T cell receptor (beta chain) was sequenced within a study of blood T cell repertoires in COVID-19. Study-level background: Both acute and convalescent COVID-19 samples were obtained from the United States, Italy and Spain. The cDNA or gDNA used as material had been derived from T cells, B-cell-depleted T cells, or PBMCs.

In the original workflow: Using reference gene primer amplification, nucleated cell counts were estimated. Sequenced by immunoSEQ multiplex PCR; TCRdb stores in-frame clones only, minus some. The DNA gave D and trimming, while V, J and clone size come from that table. This table has about 160,000 clones, roughly nine tenths appearing once. The trim removed 2 bases at V and 5 bases at J, leaving 5 bases unmatched. The CDR3 is made up of 14 amino acids. Germline V lookup: CDR1 MNHEY, CDR2 SVGEGT. The genes are TRBV6-2 or TRBV6-3 and TRBJ2-5, with 7 bases lining up with TRBD1. This sequence was found in a man in his sixties with acute or convalescent COVID-19. Specimen: peripheral blood. CDR3 residues: CASSYDRAGETQYF. The CDR3 coding sequence is TGTGCCAGCAGTTACGACAGGGCGGGCGAGACCCAGTACTTC.